The next 22 T cell receptor beta chains were all read from a single sample in a study of blood T cell repertoires in COVID-19. The data were produced by immunoSEQ multiplex PCR, yet TCRdb's version contains in-frame clones alone and is incomplete. The data hold under 250,000 clones, with around 88% observed a single time. Source material: peripheral blood. The source is a man at least 80 years old with acute or convalescent COVID-19.

The chain has TRBV7-9 and TRBJ2-6, with 10 bases matching TRBD2. The CDR3 covers 19 residues. Germline CDR1 SEHNR, CDR2 FQNEAQ (reference sequence). Trimming at V came to 6 bases and at J to 0 bases, leaving 11 bases not matched to a gene. The CDR3 sequence is CASRAPVSGGSSGANVLTF. CDR3 coding DNA: TGTGCCAGCAGAGCACCCGTTAGCGGGGGGAGCTCTGGGGCCAACGTCCTGACTTTC. Combining the CDR3 with reference TRBV7-9 and TRBJ2-6 gives the whole variable domain DTGVSQNPRHKITKRGQNVTFRCDPISEHNRLYWYRQTLGQGPEFLTYFQNEAQLEKSRLLSDRFSAERPKGSFSTLEIQRTEQGDSAMYLCASRAPVSGGSSGANVLTFGAGSRLTVL.

The gene calls are TRBV7-9 and TRBJ2-5; a weak D match, TRBD2 (8 bases). Trimming cost V 6 bases and J 4 bases, with 18 bases left between them. The germline CDR1 and CDR2 sequences are SEHNR and FQNEAQ (reference sequence). The CDR3 sequence is 15 residues long. The CDR3 reads CASSPSGGGTETQYF. DNA for the CDR3: TGTGCCAGCAGTCCCTCGGGAGGGGGCACAGAGACCCAGTACTTC. The full variable domain, with the rest looked up from reference TRBV7-9 and TRBJ2-5, is DTGVSQNPRHKITKRGQNVTFRCDPISEHNRLYWYRQTLGQGPEFLTYFQNEAQLEKSRLLSDRFSAERPKGSFSTLEIQRTEQGDSAMYLCASSPSGGGTETQYFGPGTRLLVL.

DNA for the CDR3: TGTGCCACCAGCAGAGGGGACAGGGCCTACGAGCAGTACTTC. Its translation: CATSRGDRAYEQYF. This rearrangement joins TRBV15 to TRBJ2-7, with 9 nucleotides matching TRBD1. V gave up 1 base and J gave up 2 bases; unmatched junction bases: 0. The length of the CDR3 is 14 residues. CDR1 is LNHNV, CDR2 YYDKDF, per germline (reference sequence).

This clone was found once. V usage is TRBV6-1 and J usage is TRBJ1-5, with TRBD1 identical over 8 bases. Losses at the gene ends were 4 bases for V and 6 bases for J; bases not matched to a gene: 17. This CDR3 has 18 amino acids. The germline V gene has CDR1 MNHNS and CDR2 SASEGT. CDR3: CASSAPVVAGGWSQPQHF. The DNA of the CDR3 is TGTGCCAGCAGTGCCCCGGTTGTTGCAGGGGGCTGGAGTCAGCCCCAGCATTTT.

The rearrangement uses TRBV6-2 or TRBV6-3 and TRBJ1-2, with D perhaps TRBD1 (6 bases). This CDR3 spans 21 amino acids. Germline loops: CDR1 MNHEY, CDR2 SVGEGT. V was pared by 2 bases and J by 2 bases, with 30 bases between. CDR3 sequence (DNA): TGTGCCAGCAGTTACCGAACAGGGACCCCGCTGAGTTCGTTGAGGAACTATGGCTACACCTTC. It is translated as CASSYRTGTPLSSLRNYGYTF.

V is TRBV6-6 and J is TRBJ1-2, with D hard to call. The germline CDR1 and CDR2 sequences are MNHNY and SVGAGI (reference sequence). The V end was cut by 7 bases, the J end by 0 bases, with 9 bases between. This CDR3 is built from 13 residues. Here the CDR3 reads CASTNGANYGYTF. CDR3 bases: TGTGCCAGCACGAACGGAGCTAACTATGGCTACACCTTC.

A single count supports this clone. This CDR3 is also generated by other DNA sequences in the sample. The V and J genes are TRBV10-1 and TRBJ1-2; D may be TRBD1 (5 bases). Germline CDR1 and CDR2: WNHNN and SYGVQD (reference sequence). Trimming left V 4 bases short and J 2 bases short, with 5 bases between. CDR3 length: 12 residues. CDR3 in amino acids: CASSGGNYGYTF. The DNA of the CDR3 is TGCGCCAGCAGTGGGGGCAACTATGGCTACACCTTC.

The V and J genes are TRBV2 and TRBJ1-6, with 8 bases aligning to TRBD1. The CDR3 covers 14 residues. CDR1 is SNHLY, CDR2 FYNNEI, per germline. Unmatched junction bases numbered 3, after V lost 1 base and J lost 10 bases. This CDR3 is CASSEGRGQSPLHF. The CDR3 bases are TGTGCCAGCAGTGAAGGCAGGGGGCAATCACCCCTCCACTTT.

The CDR3 sequence: CASSERGGGSYTF. CDR3 bases: TGTGCCAGCAGTGAGAGAGGGGGCGGTAGCTACACCTTC. The chain recombines TRBV6-1 with TRBJ1-2; 7 nucleotides align to TRBD1. This CDR3 comprises 13 residues. V gave up 3 bases and J gave up 9 bases; unmatched junction bases: 7. CDR1 is MNHNS, CDR2 SASEGT, per germline.

As for this clone: Germline is not matched at one junction end, which may reflect a read error. The J gene is TRBJ2-7, the V gene TRBV4-2; 14 bases match TRBD2. This CDR3 is built from 14 residues. In germline, CDR1 is LGHNA, CDR2 YNFKEQ. The CDR3 coding sequence is TGTGCCAGCCGACTAGCGGGGGGGCCCTATGAGCAGTACTTC. This gives the protein CASRLAGGPYEQYF.

The rearrangement links TRBV5-6 to TRBJ1-6, with 9 nucleotides matching TRBD1. The J segment lost 9 bases and the V segment lost 4 bases, leaving 8 bases of the junction unmatched. This CDR3 contains 15 residues. CDR1 SGHDT and CDR2 YYEEEE come from the germline V gene. The CDR3 region has the DNA TGTGCCAGCAGCGCAGCCGGGACAGGGACTTCACCCCTCCACTTT. Translated, it gives CASSAAGTGTSPLHF. The full variable domain, in which reference TRBV5-6 and TRBJ1-6 provide the parts outside the CDR3, is DAGVTQSPTHLIKTRGQQVTLRCSPKSGHDTVSWYQQALGQGPQFIFQYYEEEERQRGNFPDRFSGHQFPNYSSELNVNALLLGDSALYLCASSAAGTGTSPLHFGNGTRLTVT.

The chain couples TRBV21-1 to TRBJ2-1; the DNA was not used to check the table's D call, TRBD2. TRBV21-1 is termed a pseudogene. The length of the CDR3 is 15 residues. The CDR3 DNA follows: TGTGCCAGCAGCACGGCTAGCGGACCCGACAATGAGCAGTTCTTC. Translation gives CASSTASGPDNEQFF.

This clone was observed a single time. This chain connects TRBV19 to TRBJ2-5, with D tentatively TRBD1 (5 bases). This CDR3 comprises 15 residues. Looked up from germline, CDR1 is LNHDA and CDR2 is SQIVND (reference sequence). Trimming took off 5 bases at V and 4 bases at J, with 17 bases between the two ends. The CDR3 reads CASSPQGAPGETQYF. In DNA form, the CDR3 reads TGTGCCAGTAGTCCCCAAGGGGCCCCGGGAGAGACCCAGTACTTC.

The V and J genes are TRBV28 and TRBJ1-4; D is unclear. CDR1 and CDR2 (germline): MDHEN, SYDVKM. This CDR3 comprises 15 residues. V dropped 6 bases and J dropped 8 bases, with 19 bases sitting between them. This CDR3 is CASRGGSSFGEKLFF. The CDR3 DNA is TGTGCCAGCAGGGGAGGATCTTCCTTCGGGGAAAAACTGTTTTTT.

This chain joins TRBV28 and TRBJ1-3, with a possible D match to TRBD1 (5 bases). This CDR3 contains 15 residues. V dropped 6 bases and J dropped 5 bases, with 17 bases sitting between them. Germline lookup yields CDR1 MDHEN and CDR2 SYDVKM. In nucleotides, the CDR3 is TGTGCCAGCAGAGTGGGAAGGACACTACGAAACACCATATATTTT. It yields the protein CASRVGRTLRNTIYF.

Of note for this clone: Other DNA sequences within the sample encode an identical CDR3. V gene TRBV18 combines with J gene TRBJ1-1; 8 nucleotides align to TRBD1. The trim removed 3 bases at V and 2 bases at J, leaving 2 bases unmatched. The CDR3 totals 14 residues. CDR1 is KGHSH, CDR2 LQKENI, per germline. The CDR3 sequence: CASSPGTGNTEAFF. Written as DNA, the CDR3 is TGTGCCAGCTCACCCGGGACAGGTAACACTGAAGCTTTCTTT.

This chain joins TRBV6-2 or TRBV6-3 and TRBJ1-1; D gene unclear. The V and J ends lost 4 bases and 6 bases respectively, with 15 bases between them. Germline CDR1 reads MNHEY; CDR2 reads SVGEGT. The length of the CDR3 is 14 residues. The CDR3 region is CASSFGRVNPEAFF. Here the CDR3 DNA reads TGTGCCAGCAGTTTTGGCCGGGTTAATCCTGAAGCTTTCTTT.

This chain uses TRBV27 with TRBJ2-7, with TRBD2 identical over 10 bases. V gave up 4 bases and J gave up 2 bases; unmatched junction bases: 11. The CDR3 has 17 amino acids. The germline V gene encodes CDR1 MNHEY and CDR2 SMNVEV (reference sequence). CDR3 residues: CASSSSTSGASPYEQYF. DNA for the CDR3: TGTGCCAGCAGTTCGTCTACTAGCGGGGCTTCCCCCTACGAGCAGTACTTC.

The chain links TRBV6-5 to TRBJ2-7; 7 nucleotides line up with TRBD2. The CDR3 contains 14 residues. V lost 0 bases, J lost 4 bases, and 3 bases stayed unmatched. In germline, CDR1 is MNHEY, CDR2 SVGAGI. CDR3 amino acids: CASSYSGGEYEQYF. The CDR3 nucleotides read TGTGCCAGCAGTTACTCGGGGGGGGAATACGAGCAGTACTTC.

The chain links TRBV28 to TRBJ2-7; D ambiguous. CDR1 and CDR2 from the germline V gene are MDHEN and SYDVKM. The CDR3 length is 13 residues. Trimming stripped 6 bases from V and 4 bases from J, with 13 bases between. The CDR3 DNA sequence: TGTGCCAGCAGCCCCGTACAGAGTTACGAGCAGTACTTC. Its protein product is CASSPVQSYEQYF.

This rearrangement joins TRBV4-2 to TRBJ1-5; possible D gene TRBD1, 5 bases. V was pared by 3 bases and J by 1 base, with 16 bases between. The CDR3 has 17 amino acids. CDR1 is LGHNA and CDR2 is YNFKEQ in the germline V gene. The CDR3 loop is CASSHTRRDGSNQPQHF. In DNA, the CDR3 is TGTGCCAGCAGCCACACGAGGCGGGACGGGAGCAATCAGCCCCAGCATTTT.

V usage is TRBV5-6 and J usage is TRBJ2-1; possibly TRBD1 for D (5 bases). The CDR3 sequence is 15 residues long. CDR1 SGHDT and CDR2 YYEEEE come from the germline V gene. Trimming stripped 0 bases from V and 2 bases from J, with 9 bases between. The chain's CDR3 is CASSLGLQAYNEQFF. The CDR3 DNA follows: TGTGCCAGCAGCTTGGGATTACAGGCCTACAATGAGCAGTTCTTC.